The clone carrying this T cell receptor (beta chain) was counted only a few times. Its antigen remains unknown. The PCR used 60 Vbeta and 13 Jbeta primers. TCRdb's table, derived via immunoSEQ multiplex PCR, lists solely in-frame clones and lacks some. Of about 120,000 clones in the sample, over 70% were seen once. This record belongs to a study of cytomegalovirus exposure and HLA in healthy donors. Overall study findings and caveats: By HLA locus, TCR association rates varied in a later analysis, with DRB1 showing the most and HLA-C the fewest. Reports state that TCR beta sequences accurately predicted most subjects' HLA-A and HLA-B alleles. Further analysis was carried out later, and it showed several of the most significant clusters appearing linked to common viral pathogens.

Germline V gene data show CDR1 as LNHDA and CDR2 as SQIVND (reference sequence). V was pared by 8 bases and J by 0 bases, with 14 bases between. The CDR3 extends over 15 amino acids. Sequencing used PBMCs. The V gene is TRBV19, the J gene TRBJ1-5; no firm D call. The sequence was collected from a woman in her thirties or forties in good health and CMV-seronegative. The CDR3: CASADWAASNQPQHF. CDR3 DNA: TGTGCCAGTGCGGACTGGGCAGCTAGCAATCAGCCCCAGCATTTT.